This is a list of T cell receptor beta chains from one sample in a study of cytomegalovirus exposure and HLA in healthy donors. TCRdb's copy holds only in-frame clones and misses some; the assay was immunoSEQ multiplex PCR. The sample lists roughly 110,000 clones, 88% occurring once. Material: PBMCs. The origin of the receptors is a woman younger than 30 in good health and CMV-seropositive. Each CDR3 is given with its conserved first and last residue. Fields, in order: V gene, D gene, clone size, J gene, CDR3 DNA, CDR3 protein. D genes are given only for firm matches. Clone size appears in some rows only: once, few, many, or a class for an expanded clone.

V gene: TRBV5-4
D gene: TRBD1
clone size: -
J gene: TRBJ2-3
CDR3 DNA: TGTGCCAGCAGCTGGACAACGGGACAGAACACAGATACGCAGTATTTT
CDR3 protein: CASSWTTGQNTDTQYF

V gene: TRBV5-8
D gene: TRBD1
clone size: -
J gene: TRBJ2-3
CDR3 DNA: TGTGCCAGCAGCCCCGAACGGGACAGGGGGCGGGATACGCAGTATTTT
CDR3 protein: CASSPERDRGRDTQYF

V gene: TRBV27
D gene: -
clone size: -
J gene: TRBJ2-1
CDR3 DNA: TGTGCCAGCAGTTTAGATAGGGTTAGGGGCGATGAGCAGTTCTTC
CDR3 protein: CASSLDRVRGDEQFF

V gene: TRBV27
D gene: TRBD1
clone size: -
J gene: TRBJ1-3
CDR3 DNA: TGTGCCAGCAGTAAGGCGGACAGGGGGCCTGGAAACACCATATATTTT
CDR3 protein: CASSKADRGPGNTIYF

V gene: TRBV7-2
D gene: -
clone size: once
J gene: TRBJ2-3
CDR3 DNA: TGTGCCAGCAGAGGTAGCGCAGATACGCAGTATTTT
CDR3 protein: CASRGSADTQYF

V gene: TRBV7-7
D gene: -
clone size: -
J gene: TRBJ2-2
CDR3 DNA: TGTGCCAGCAGCCTAAACAGGGCTGGGGAGCTGTTTTTT
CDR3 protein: CASSLNRAGELFF

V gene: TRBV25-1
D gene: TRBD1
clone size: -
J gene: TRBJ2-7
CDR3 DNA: TGTGCCAGCAGTGAGACCGGGACAGGGTACGAGCAGTACTTC
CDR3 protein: CASSETGTGYEQYF

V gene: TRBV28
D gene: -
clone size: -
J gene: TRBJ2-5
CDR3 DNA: TGTGCCAGCAGTATCGGACGGGGGAAAGAGACCCAGTACTTC
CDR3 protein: CASSIGRGKETQYF

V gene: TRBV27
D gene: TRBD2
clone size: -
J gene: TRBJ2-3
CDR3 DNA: TGTGCCAGCAGTTTCCCCTCGGCGGGGGGGGAACTGTATACGCAGTATTTT
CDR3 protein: CASSFPSAGGELYTQYF

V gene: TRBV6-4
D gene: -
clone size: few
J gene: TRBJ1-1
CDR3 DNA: TGTGCCAGCAGTGAGGCGGGCGGAGGGGCTGAAGCTTTCTTT
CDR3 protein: CASSEAGGGAEAFF

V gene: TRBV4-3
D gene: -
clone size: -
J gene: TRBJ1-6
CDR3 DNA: TGCGCCAGCAGCCAAGATGCGCAGGGAAATTCACCCCTCCACTTT
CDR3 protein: CASSQDAQGNSPLHF

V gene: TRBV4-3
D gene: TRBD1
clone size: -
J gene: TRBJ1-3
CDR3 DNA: TGCGCCAGCAGCCAGGGACAGGGGCCCCTAAGCTCTGGAAACACCATATATTTT
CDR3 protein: CASSQGQGPLSSGNTIYF

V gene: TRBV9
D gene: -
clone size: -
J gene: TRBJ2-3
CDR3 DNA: TGTGCCAGCAGCACCCCGGGCGGGCCATCCCAGGGGAGCACAGATACGCAGTATTTT
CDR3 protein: CASSTPGGPSQGSTDTQYF

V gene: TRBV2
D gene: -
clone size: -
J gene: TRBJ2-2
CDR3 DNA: TGTGCCAGCACCGGTTGGGGCAGGGTGAACACCGGGGAGCTGTTTTTT
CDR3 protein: CASTGWGRVNTGELFF

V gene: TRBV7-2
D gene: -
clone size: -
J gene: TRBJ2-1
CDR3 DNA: TGTGCCAGCCGTGGGGGCGGTTGGGACAATGAGCAGTTCTTC
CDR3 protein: CASRGGGWDNEQFF

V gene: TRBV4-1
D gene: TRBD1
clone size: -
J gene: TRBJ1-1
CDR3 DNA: TGCGCCAGCAGCCAAGATTCGGACAGGGACACTGAAGCTTTCTTT
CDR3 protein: CASSQDSDRDTEAFF

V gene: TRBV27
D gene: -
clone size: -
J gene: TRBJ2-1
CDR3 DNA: TGTGCCAGCAGTGCCATTAGTCGGGGGGCGGCTGAGCAGTTCTTC
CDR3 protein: CASSAISRGAAEQFF

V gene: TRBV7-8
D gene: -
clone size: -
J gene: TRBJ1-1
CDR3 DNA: TGTGCCAGCAGCTTAACGCTCACAGGCCTTCGCATGGCTTTCTTT
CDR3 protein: CASSLTLTGLRMAFF

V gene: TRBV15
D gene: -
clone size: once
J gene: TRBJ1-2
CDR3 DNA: TGTGCCACCAGCAGAGTGCAGGGGCGAGGGTATGGCTACACCTTC
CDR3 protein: CATSRVQGRGYGYTF

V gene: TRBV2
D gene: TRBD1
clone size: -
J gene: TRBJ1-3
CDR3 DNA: TGTGCCAGCAGCGGAGACAGGGGTTCAAGGGACACCATATATTTT
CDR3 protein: CASSGDRGSRDTIYF

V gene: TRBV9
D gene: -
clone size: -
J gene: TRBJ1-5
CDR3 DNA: TGTGCCAGCAGCGCTTCGGGGGTGAGCAATCAGCCCCAGCATTTT
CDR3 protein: CASSASGVSNQPQHF

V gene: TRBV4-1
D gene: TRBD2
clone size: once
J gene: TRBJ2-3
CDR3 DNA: TGCGCCAGCAGCCGGACTAGAGCTGGCACAGATACGCAGTATTTT
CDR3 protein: CASSRTRAGTDTQYF

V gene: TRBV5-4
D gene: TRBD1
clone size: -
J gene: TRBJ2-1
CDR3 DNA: TGTGCCAGCAGCCTAGATATAGGACAGGGGATCTTC
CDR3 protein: CASSLDIGQGIF

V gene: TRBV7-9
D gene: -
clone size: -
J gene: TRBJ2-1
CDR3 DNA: TGTGCCAGCAGCGACTCAGGGGTATACAATGAGCAGTTCTTC
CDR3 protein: CASSDSGVYNEQFF

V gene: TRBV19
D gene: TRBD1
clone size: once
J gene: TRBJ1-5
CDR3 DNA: TGTGCCTCCAGGGAGGGACAGGGGAACAATCAGCCCCAGCATTTT
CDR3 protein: CASREGQGNNQPQHF

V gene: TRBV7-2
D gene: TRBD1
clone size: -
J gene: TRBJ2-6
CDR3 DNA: TGTGCCAGCAGCCCCGACAGGGTTGGGGCCAACGTCCTGACTTTC
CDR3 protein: CASSPDRVGANVLTF

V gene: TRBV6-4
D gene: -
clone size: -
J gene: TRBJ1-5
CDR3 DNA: TGTGCCAGCAGTGAGTTCTCAGGGGGCAATCAGCCCCAGCATTTT
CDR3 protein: CASSEFSGGNQPQHF

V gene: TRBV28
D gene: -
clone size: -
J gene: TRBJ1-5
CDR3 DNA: TGTGCCAGCAGTACTCTACAGGGTAATCAGCCCCAGCATTTT
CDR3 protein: CASSTLQGNQPQHF

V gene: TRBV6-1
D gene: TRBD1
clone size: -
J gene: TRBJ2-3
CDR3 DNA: TGTGCCAGCAGTGAAGTTACCGGGACAGGGAGGGGAGATACGCAGTATTTT
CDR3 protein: CASSEVTGTGRGDTQYF

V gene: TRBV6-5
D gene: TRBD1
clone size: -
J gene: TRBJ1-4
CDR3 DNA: TGTGCCAGCAGTTACTCGACAGGGTCGAATGAAAAACTGTTTTTT
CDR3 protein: CASSYSTGSNEKLFF

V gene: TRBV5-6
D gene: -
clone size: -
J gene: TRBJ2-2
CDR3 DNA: TGTGCCAGCAGCTTGAGTTCTGGTACGGCGAACACCGGGGAGCTGTTTTTT
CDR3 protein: CASSLSSGTANTGELFF

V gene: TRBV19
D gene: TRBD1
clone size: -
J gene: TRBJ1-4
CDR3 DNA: TGTGCCAGTCATGACAGGGATAACGAAAAACTGTTTTTT
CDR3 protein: CASHDRDNEKLFF

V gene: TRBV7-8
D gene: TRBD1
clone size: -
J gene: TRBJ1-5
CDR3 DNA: TGTGCCAGCAGCTTAGCGGGACAGTTTTATAGCAATCAGCCCCAGCATTTT
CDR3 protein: CASSLAGQFYSNQPQHF

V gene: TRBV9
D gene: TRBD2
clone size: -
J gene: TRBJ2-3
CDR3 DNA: TGTGCCAGCAGCGCAGGACTAGCGGGGGCAGATACGCAGTATTTT
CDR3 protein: CASSAGLAGADTQYF

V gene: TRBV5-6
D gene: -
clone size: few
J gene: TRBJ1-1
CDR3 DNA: TGTGCCAGCAGGCGCGGGAGTTACACTGAAGCTTTCTTT
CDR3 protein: CASRRGSYTEAFF

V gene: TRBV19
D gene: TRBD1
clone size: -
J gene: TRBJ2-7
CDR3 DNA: TGTGCCAGCCAGGACAGGGGGTACGAGCAGTACTTC
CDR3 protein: CASQDRGYEQYF

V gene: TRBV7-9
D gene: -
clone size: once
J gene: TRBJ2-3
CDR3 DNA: TGTGCCAGCAGCTCGACGGGGGGCCTCACCATGGGCACAGATACGCAGTATTTT
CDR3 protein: CASSSTGGLTMGTDTQYF

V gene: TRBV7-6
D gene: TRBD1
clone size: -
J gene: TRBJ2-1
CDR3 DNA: TGTGCCAGCAGCTCGGGACAGGGAAACCACAATGAGCAGTTCTTC
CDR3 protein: CASSSGQGNHNEQFF

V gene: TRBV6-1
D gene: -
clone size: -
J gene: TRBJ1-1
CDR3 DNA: TGTGCCAGCAGTGAGAGTGCAGGGGAGGGAACTGAAGCTTTCTTT
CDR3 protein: CASSESAGEGTEAFF

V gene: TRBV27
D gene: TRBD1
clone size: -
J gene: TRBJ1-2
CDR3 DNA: TGTGCCAGCAGTTTAACAGGGACAGGAGGGGGTTATGGCTACACCTTC
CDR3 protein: CASSLTGTGGGYGYTF

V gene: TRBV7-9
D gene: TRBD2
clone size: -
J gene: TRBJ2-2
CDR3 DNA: TGTGCCAGCAGCTTGGCGGGGGTCTCCGGGGAGCTGTTTTTT
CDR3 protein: CASSLAGVSGELFF

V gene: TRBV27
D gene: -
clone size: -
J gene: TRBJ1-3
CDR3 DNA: TGTGCCAGCAGTTTATCTTCTTTCGGAAACACCATATATTTT
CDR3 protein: CASSLSSFGNTIYF

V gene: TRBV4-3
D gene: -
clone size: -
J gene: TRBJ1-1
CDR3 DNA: TGCGCCAGCAGCCGATCTAGTTCTAACACTGAAGCTTTCTTT
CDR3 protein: CASSRSSSNTEAFF

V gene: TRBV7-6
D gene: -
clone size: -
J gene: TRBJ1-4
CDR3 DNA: TGTGCCAGTGCCGGGGGTGCAACTAATGAAAAACTGTTTTTT
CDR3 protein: CASAGGATNEKLFF

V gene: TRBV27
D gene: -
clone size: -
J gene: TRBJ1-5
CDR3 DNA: TGTGCCAGCAGTTTATCGATAACAGGGAGCTTCAATCAGCCCCAGCATTTT
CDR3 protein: CASSLSITGSFNQPQHF

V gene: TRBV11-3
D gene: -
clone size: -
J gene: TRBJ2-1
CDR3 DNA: TGTGCCAGCAGCGGGGGGGCGAGGAATGAGCAGTTCTTC
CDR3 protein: CASSGGARNEQFF

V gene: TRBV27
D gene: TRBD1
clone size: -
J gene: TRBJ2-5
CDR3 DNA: TGTGCCAGCAGGCGGGACAGGGAAGAGACCCAGTACTTC
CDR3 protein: CASRRDREETQYF

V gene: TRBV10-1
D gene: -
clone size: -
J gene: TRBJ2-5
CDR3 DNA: TGCGCCAGCAGTGAGTTAGGGGTGGGGCGGAGGGCGTGGGAGACCCAGTACTTC
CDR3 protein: CASSELGVGRRAWETQYF

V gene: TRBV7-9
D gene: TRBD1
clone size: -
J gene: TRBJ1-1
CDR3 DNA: TGTGCCAGCAGCTCTGATACCGGGACAGGGGTCGGAGCTTTCTTT
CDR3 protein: CASSSDTGTGVGAFF